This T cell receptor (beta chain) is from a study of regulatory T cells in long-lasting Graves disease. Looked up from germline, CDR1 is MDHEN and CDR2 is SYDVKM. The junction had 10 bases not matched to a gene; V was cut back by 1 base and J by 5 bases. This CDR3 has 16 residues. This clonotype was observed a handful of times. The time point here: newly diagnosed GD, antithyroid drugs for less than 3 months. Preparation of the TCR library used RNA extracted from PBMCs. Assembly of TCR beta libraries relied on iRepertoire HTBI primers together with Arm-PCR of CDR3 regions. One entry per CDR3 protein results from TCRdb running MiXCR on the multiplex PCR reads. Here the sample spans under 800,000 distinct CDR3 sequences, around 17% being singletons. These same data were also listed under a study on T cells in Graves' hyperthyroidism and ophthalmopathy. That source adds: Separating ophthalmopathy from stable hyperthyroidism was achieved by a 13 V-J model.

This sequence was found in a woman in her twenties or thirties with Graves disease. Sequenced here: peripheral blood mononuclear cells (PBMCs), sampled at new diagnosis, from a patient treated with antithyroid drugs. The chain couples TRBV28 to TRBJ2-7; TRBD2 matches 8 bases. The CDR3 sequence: CASSLSSAGGGDEQYF. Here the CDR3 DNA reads TGTGCCAGCAGTTTATCTTCCGCGGGAGGCGGGGACGAGCAGTACTTC.